The 10 T cell receptor beta chains given below trace back to one sample, sequenced in a study of radiotherapy plus CTLA-4 blockade in lung cancer. The repertoire was sequenced with immunoSEQ multiplex PCR; TCRdb's copy has only in-frame clones and lacks some. The sample yields about 59,000 clones, roughly 76% seen once. The starting material was peripheral blood, obtained from a patient treated with radiotherapy plus ipilimumab. The receptors here all came from a human donor with non-small cell lung cancer whose response to radiotherapy plus ipilimumab could not be evaluated.

This chain joins TRBV6-6 and TRBJ1-5; no clear D. The CDR3 sequence is 14 residues long. Trimming left V 4 bases short and J 0 bases short, with 7 bases between. In germline, CDR1 is MNHNY, CDR2 SVGAGI (reference sequence). The CDR3 DNA follows: TGTGCCAGCAGTTTCGCACTTAGCAATCAGCCCCAGCATTTT. It yields the protein CASSFALSNQPQHF.

The V call is TRBV7-2, the J call TRBJ1-5; D is possibly TRBD1 (6 bases). The CDR3 has 12 residues. Germline CDR1 SGHTA, CDR2 FQGNSA. V lost 5 bases, J lost 6 bases, and 8 bases lay in between. DNA of the CDR3: TGTGCCAGCAGCGGGGGCGGTCAGCCCCAGCATTTT. Translation gives CASSGGGQPQHF. Based on the CDR3 plus reference TRBV7-2 and TRBJ1-5, the full variable domain is GAGVSQSPSNKVTEKGKDVELRCDPISGHTALYWYRQSLGQGLEFLIYFQGNSAPDKSGLPSDRFSAERTGGSVSTLTIQRTQQEDSAVYLCASSGGGQPQHFGDGTRLSIL.

The J gene is TRBJ2-6, the V gene TRBV2; possibly TRBD1 for D (6 bases). Trimming cost V 4 bases and J 3 bases, with 13 bases left between them. CDR1 SNHLY and CDR2 FYNNEI come from the germline V gene. The CDR3 is 16 amino acids. CDR3 region: CASSAHREYGANVLTF. The CDR3 DNA sequence: TGTGCCAGCAGTGCCCACAGGGAGTATGGGGCCAACGTCCTGACTTTC.

The V call is TRBV11-3, the J call TRBJ2-5, with 10 bases fitting TRBD1. The assigned J gene may be wrong: the sequence end matches TRBJ2-7 better. The CDR3 is made up of 17 amino acids. From germline, CDR1 is SGHNT and CDR2 YENEEA. The DNA for the CDR3 is TGTGCCAGCAGCTTAGGGTGGGCGGGACAGGGGTCCTACGAGCAGTACTTC. It specifies CASSLGWAGQGSYEQYF.

The CDR3 loop is CASSRMTSGSVGELFF. Here the CDR3 DNA reads TGCGCCAGCAGTCGCATGACTAGCGGGAGTGTCGGGGAGCTGTTTTTT. The chain recombines TRBV10-1 with TRBJ2-2; 12 bases match TRBD2. CDR3 size: 16 residues. Germline V CDR1 and CDR2: WNHNN, SYGVQD (reference sequence). V lost 5 bases to trimming and J lost 7 bases; unmatched junction nucleotides: 8.

This clone was counted between two and nine times. A junction boundary mismatches the germline segment, possibly from a read error. The rearrangement uses TRBV29-1 and TRBJ2-3, with TRBD2 matching over 8 bases. Germline values: CDR1 SQVTM, CDR2 ANQGSEA. This CDR3 comprises 14 residues. The CDR3 loop is CSARGGSSTDTQFF. CDR3 nucleotide sequence: TGCAGCGCCCGCGGGGGGTCTAGCACAGATACGCAGTTTTTT.

This clone was picked up one time. The V gene is TRBV6-5, the J gene TRBJ2-7; 9 nucleotides agree with TRBD1. V gave up 4 bases and J gave up 5 bases; unmatched junction bases: 6. The CDR3 length is 14 residues. CDR1 is MNHEY and CDR2 is SVGAGI in the germline V gene. CDR3 in DNA: TGTGCCAGCAGTTCCGAGGACAGGGGCGACGAGCAGTACTTC. It translates to CASSSEDRGDEQYF.

The chain joins TRBV30 to TRBJ1-6; D is perhaps TRBD1 (5 bases). Germline values: CDR1 GTSNPN, CDR2 SVGIG (reference sequence). Trimming removed 4 bases from V and 7 bases from J, with 17 bases in between. This CDR3 region has 15 residues. In nucleotides, the CDR3 is TGTGCCTGGAATTGGGGGGGAGGTGGAAATTCACCCCTCCACTTT. Translating gives CAWNWGGGGNSPLHF. Filled out from reference TRBV30 and TRBJ1-6, the complete variable domain reads SQTIHQWPATLVQPVGSPLSLECTVEGTSNPNLYWYRQAAGRGLQLLFYSVGIGQISSEVPQNLSASRPQDRQFILSSKKLLLSDSGFYLCAWNWGGGGNSPLHFGNGTRLTVT.

The chain couples TRBV5-1 to TRBJ2-1; the D is unclear. Per the germline V gene, CDR1 is SGHRS and CDR2 is YFSETQ. V was shortened by 2 bases and J by 2 bases, with 5 bases between the two germline ends. The CDR3 is made up of 13 amino acids. The chain's CDR3 is CASSFPTYNEQFF. The DNA for the CDR3 is TGCGCCAGCAGCTTCCCAACCTACAATGAGCAGTTCTTC.

The chain links TRBV18 to TRBJ1-3; 8 nucleotides match TRBD1. The V and J ends lost 1 base and 7 bases, in that order; junction bases with no gene match: 3. This CDR3 is 14 amino acids long. The germline CDR1 and CDR2 sequences are KGHSH and LQKENI. Here the CDR3 reads CASSPRTGHNTIYF. The CDR3, as DNA: TGTGCCAGCTCACCACGGACAGGGCACAACACCATATATTTT.